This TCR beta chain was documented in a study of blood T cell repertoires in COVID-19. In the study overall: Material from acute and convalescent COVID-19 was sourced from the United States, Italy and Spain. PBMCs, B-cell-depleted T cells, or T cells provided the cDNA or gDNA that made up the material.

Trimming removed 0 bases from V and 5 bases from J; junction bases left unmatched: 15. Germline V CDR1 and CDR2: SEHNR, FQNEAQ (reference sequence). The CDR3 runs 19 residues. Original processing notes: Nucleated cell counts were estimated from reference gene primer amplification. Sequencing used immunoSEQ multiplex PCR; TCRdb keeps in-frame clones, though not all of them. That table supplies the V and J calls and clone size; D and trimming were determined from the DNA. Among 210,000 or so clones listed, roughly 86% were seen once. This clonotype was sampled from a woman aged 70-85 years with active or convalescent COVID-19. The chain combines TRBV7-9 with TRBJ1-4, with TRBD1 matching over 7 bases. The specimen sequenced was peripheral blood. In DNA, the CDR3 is TGTGCCAGCAGCTTAGCGCTTGGGGGACAGTGGACGGTGAATGAAAAACTGTTTTTT. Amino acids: CASSLALGGQWTVNEKLFF. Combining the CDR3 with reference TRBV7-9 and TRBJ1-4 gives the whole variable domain DTGVSQNPRHKITKRGQNVTFRCDPISEHNRLYWYRQTLGQGPEFLTYFQNEAQLEKSRLLSDRFSAERPKGSFSTLEIQRTEQGDSAMYLCASSLALGGQWTVNEKLFFGSGTQLSVL.